Presented here are 12 T cell receptor beta chains from one specimen sequenced in a study of cytomegalovirus exposure and HLA in healthy donors. Vbeta (60) and Jbeta (13) primers were used in the PCR. Method: immunoSEQ multiplex PCR; TCRdb's copy keeps in-frame clones and lacks some. The top ten clones hold less than 2.5% of a sample with 100,000 to 120,000 clones, around 75% of them seen once. The sequencing sample was made of PBMCs. The receptors shown here come from a young man in good health and CMV-seronegative.

The chain carries TRBV5-4 and TRBJ2-7; TRBD2 might be the D (7 bases). Germline assignment: CDR1 SGHNT and CDR2 YYREEE (reference sequence). V lost 7 bases and J 7 bases, leaving 18 bases between the germline ends. The CDR3 runs 13 residues. The DNA of the CDR3 is TGTGCCAGCGGACCAAGGGGGGGAGTGGAGCAGTACTTC. It codes for CASGPRGGVEQYF. The whole variable domain, filled in from reference TRBV5-4 and TRBJ2-7, reads ETGVTQSPTHLIKTRGQQVTLRCSSQSGHNTVSWYQQALGQGPQFIFQYYREEENGRGNFPPRFSGLQFPNYSSELNVNALELDDSALYLCASGPRGGVEQYFGPGTRLTVT.

The chain joins TRBV5-4 to TRBJ2-5, with D perhaps matching TRBD2 (6 bases). Germline CDR1 is SGHNT and CDR2 is YYREEE (reference sequence). CDR3 length equals 15 residues. V was clipped by 4 bases and J by 3 bases, with 16 bases between them. The CDR3 sequence: CASSPAGGGKETQYF. The CDR3 DNA is TGTGCCAGCAGCCCTGCGGGTGGCGGGAAAGAGACCCAGTACTTC.

The J gene is TRBJ2-2, the V gene TRBV6-1; 10 nucleotides match TRBD1. The germline CDR1 and CDR2 sequences are MNHNS and SASEGT. This CDR3 spans 15 amino acids. With 6 bases clipped from V and 0 bases from J, the junction kept 1 base outside the gene matches. For the CDR3, the DNA is TGTGCCAGCAGGACAGGGGGCCCGAACACCGGGGAGCTGTTTTTT. Translated, it gives CASRTGGPNTGELFF.

The chain recombines TRBV10-2 with TRBJ2-7; 8 positions agree with TRBD2. V trimming: 8 bases; J trimming: 4 bases; junction bases outside the gene matches: 16. CDR3 size: 16 residues. Germline CDR1 WSHSY, CDR2 SAAADI. For the CDR3, the DNA is TGCGCCAGCCGCCTCACCCCGTCAGCGGGGGCTTACGAGCAGTACTTC. As protein: CASRLTPSAGAYEQYF.

This chain uses TRBV7-9 with TRBJ1-4; D is ambiguous. V lost 9 bases to trimming and J lost 8 bases, with 13 bases between them. Germline CDR1 SEHNR, CDR2 FQNEAQ (reference sequence). The CDR3 sequence is 12 residues long. The CDR3 region is CASSGGREKLFF. The CDR3 nucleotides read TGTGCCAGTAGTGGCGGGAGAGAAAAACTGTTTTTT. Combining the CDR3 with reference TRBV7-9 and TRBJ1-4 gives the whole variable domain DTGVSQNPRHKITKRGQNVTFRCDPISEHNRLYWYRQTLGQGPEFLTYFQNEAQLEKSRLLSDRFSAERPKGSFSTLEIQRTEQGDSAMYLCASSGGREKLFFGSGTQLSVL.

The chain links TRBV6-1 to TRBJ2-7; 9 bases match TRBD1. This CDR3 is 15 amino acids long. Germline loops: CDR1 MNHNS, CDR2 SASEGT. Trimming took 8 bases from V and 4 from J; bases not matched to a gene: 12. CDR3 DNA sequence: TGTGCCAGCGACCCAACACAGGGGGCGACGTACGAGCAGTACTTC. This sequence encodes CASDPTQGATYEQYF.

The gene calls are TRBV30 and TRBJ1-5; weak D call: TRBD1 (6 bases). Germline CDR1 is GTSNPN and CDR2 is SVGIG (reference sequence). The CDR3 spans 14 residues. The V end was cut by 4 bases, the J end by 5 bases, with 15 bases between. The chain's CDR3 is CAWNSDRKDQPQHF. The CDR3 DNA sequence: TGTGCCTGGAATTCGGACAGAAAGGATCAGCCCCAGCATTTT.

For this clone: Additional DNA sequences in this sample encode the identical CDR3. This chain links TRBV7-7 with TRBJ2-3; no definite D call. This CDR3 contains 13 residues. Looked up from germline, CDR1 is SSHAT and CDR2 is FNYEAQ (reference sequence). The V end lost 5 bases, the J end lost 5 bases, and 11 bases lay between the germline ends. The DNA of the CDR3 is TGTGCCAGCAGCCGTCGAGGTATAGATACGCAGTATTTT. Amino acids: CASSRRGIDTQYF.

The V gene is TRBV6-5, the J gene TRBJ1-3, with 8 bases that match TRBD1. V lost 10 bases to trimming and J lost 7 bases; unmatched junction nucleotides: 9. This CDR3 has 13 residues. The germline CDR1 and CDR2 sequences are MNHEY and SVGAGI. The CDR3 DNA reads TGTGCCACCGAGGACAGGGCAGTGAACACCATATATTTT. It encodes CATEDRAVNTIYF.

In DNA, the CDR3 is TGCGCCAGCAGCCAAGAAACGGTGAACACTGAAGCTTTCTTT. This sequence encodes CASSQETVNTEAFF. V gene TRBV4-1 combines with J gene TRBJ1-1; D not certain. Trimming shortened V by 0 bases and J by 0 bases, and 5 bases separated the two germline ends. The germline CDR1 and CDR2 sequences are MGHRA and YSYEKL. CDR3 length: 14 amino acids.

The chain combines TRBV6-4 with TRBJ2-7; tentative D call: TRBD1 (6 bases). This CDR3 region has 14 residues. The germline gives CDR1 MRHNA, CDR2 SNTAGT. Trimming removed 9 bases at V and 3 bases at J, with 18 bases between. As DNA, the CDR3 is TGTGCCAGGGGGGCCGACAGGTGGGGCTACGAGCAGTACTTC. Its protein is CARGADRWGYEQYF.

The chain joins TRBV7-8 to TRBJ2-7, with 8 bases lining up with TRBD1. The CDR3 loop spans 12 amino acids. Germline values: CDR1 SGHVS, CDR2 FQNEAQ. With V trimmed by 2 bases and J by 9 bases, 3 bases remained unmatched. The CDR3 region is CASSLSDRGQYF. In DNA, the CDR3 is TGTGCCAGCAGCTTATCCGACAGGGGGCAGTACTTC.